This passage covers 13 T cell receptor beta chains from one sample sequenced in a study of blood T cell repertoires in COVID-19. The assay was immunoSEQ multiplex PCR, and TCRdb's table has in-frame clones only and misses some. The profile covers around 100,000 clones, with about 80% appearing a single time and about 24% taken by the ten largest. Specimen: peripheral blood. The receptor set was obtained from a human donor in a cohort sampled during active COVID-19.

The genes are TRBV20-1 and TRBJ1-1; 9 positions agree with TRBD1. The CDR3 spans 15 residues. The V and J ends lost 3 bases and 1 base, in that order; junction bases with no gene match: 6. Germline loops: CDR1 DFQATT, CDR2 SNEGSKA (reference sequence). DNA of the CDR3: TGCAGTGCTAGTCAGGACAGGGGAAGGAACACTGAAGCTTTCTTT. Amino acid sequence: CSASQDRGRNTEAFF.

The chain employs TRBV7-3 and TRBJ1-2, with 8 positions matching TRBD1. Germline values: CDR1 SGHTA, CDR2 FQGTGA. V shed 3 bases, J shed 6 bases, and the junction held 3 bases outside the gene matches. The CDR3 length is 13 residues. The CDR3 loop reads CASSLDRVDGYTF. CDR3 nucleotide sequence: TGTGCCAGCAGCTTGGACAGGGTGGATGGCTACACCTTC. Filled out from reference TRBV7-3 and TRBJ1-2, the complete variable domain reads GAGVSQTPSNKVTEKGKYVELRCDPISGHTALYWYRQSLGQGPEFLIYFQGTGAADDSGLPNDRFFAVRPEGSVSTLKIQRTERGDSAVYLCASSLDRVDGYTFGSGTRLTVV.

This clone was seen only a few times. J is TRBJ2-5 and V is TRBV19, with 10 bases aligning to TRBD2. The CDR3 contains 14 residues. Germline V CDR1 and CDR2: LNHDA, SQIVND (reference sequence). Trimming cost V 2 bases and J 5 bases; bases outside gene matches: 2. CDR3 amino acids: CASSITSGVETQYF. The CDR3 nucleotides read TGTGCCAGTAGTATAACTAGCGGGGTCGAGACCCAGTACTTC.

V gene TRBV18 combines with J gene TRBJ1-4; TRBD1 matches at 7 bases. From germline, CDR1 is KGHSH and CDR2 LQKENI. CDR3 size: 14 residues. The junction had 4 bases not matched to a gene; V was cut back by 4 bases and J by 5 bases. The DNA for the CDR3 is TGTGCCAGCTCACAGACAGGGAGGAATGAAAAACTGTTTTTT. As protein: CASSQTGRNEKLFF.

The genes are TRBV5-4 and TRBJ1-2; 7 nucleotides agree with TRBD1. The CDR3 consists of 15 residues. Trimming took 1 base from V and 0 from J; bases not matched to a gene: 3. Germline V gives CDR1 SGHNT, CDR2 YYREEE (reference sequence). The CDR3 is CASSLQGGANYGYTF. The CDR3 DNA follows: TGTGCCAGCAGCTTGCAAGGGGGCGCTAACTATGGCTACACCTTC.

V is TRBV5-4 and J is TRBJ2-3, with D tentatively TRBD1 (6 bases). Trimming cost V 5 bases and J 0 bases, with 13 bases left between them. The CDR3 extends over 15 amino acids. Germline CDR1 reads SGHNT; CDR2 reads YYREEE (reference sequence). In DNA, the CDR3 is TGTGCCAGCAGTTCAGGGGATCTAAGCACAGATACGCAGTATTTT. It translates to CASSSGDLSTDTQYF.

The rearrangement uses TRBV9 and TRBJ1-2; unclear D gene. Trimming left V 3 bases short and J 5 bases short, with 20 bases between. In germline, CDR1 is SGDLS, CDR2 YYNGEE. This CDR3 is 16 amino acids long. DNA of the CDR3: TGTGCCAGCAGCGGGGCCAGCGGGCCTAGGGCGTATGGCTACACCTTC. It yields the protein CASSGASGPRAYGYTF.

This clone was seen a handful of times. The V call is TRBV5-6, the J call TRBJ1-4, with TRBD1 as a possible D gene (6 bases). The germline V gene has CDR1 SGHDT and CDR2 YYEEEE. CDR3 length: 14 amino acids. The germline V and J ends were trimmed by 4 bases and 2 bases, with 9 bases remaining between them. The CDR3 DNA reads TGTGCCAGCAGCAGGACAGCCACTAATGAAAAACTGTTTTTT. It encodes CASSRTATNEKLFF.

With respect to this clone: The identical CDR3 is also encoded by other nucleotide sequences in the sample. The rearrangement joins TRBV18 to TRBJ1-6; 9 bases match TRBD1. Germline loops: CDR1 KGHSH, CDR2 LQKENI. The V and J ends lost 5 bases and 7 bases, in that order; junction bases with no gene match: 6. This CDR3 has 15 amino acids. CDR3 nucleotides: TGTGCCAGCTCAATACAGGGGGCAGGGAATTCACCCCTCCACTTT. This sequence encodes CASSIQGAGNSPLHF.

The V and J genes are TRBV28 and TRBJ1-4; weak D call: TRBD1 (5 bases). The length of the CDR3 is 14 residues. The germline V and J ends were trimmed by 10 bases and 0 bases, with 12 bases remaining between them. Germline V lookup: CDR1 MDHEN, CDR2 SYDVKM. CDR3 in amino acids: CATGFFATNEKLFF. CDR3 DNA sequence: TGTGCCACAGGGTTCTTTGCAACTAATGAAAAACTGTTTTTT.

This chain uses TRBV5-1 with TRBJ1-5, with 7 bases identical to TRBD1. Germline lookup yields CDR1 SGHRS and CDR2 YFSETQ. After removal of 2 bases from V and 4 bases from J, the junction contained 3 bases not matched to a gene. The length of the CDR3 is 14 residues. For the CDR3, the DNA is TGCGCCAGCAGCTTAACAGGGGAGAATCAGCCCCAGCATTTT. Its protein is CASSLTGENQPQHF. The whole variable domain, remainder taken from reference TRBV5-1 and TRBJ1-5, is KAGVTQTPRYLIKTRGQQVTLSCSPISGHRSVSWYQQTPGQGLQFLFEYFSETQRNKGNFPGRFSGRQFSNSRSEMNVSTLELGDSALYLCASSLTGENQPQHFGDGTRLSIL.

The rearrangement links TRBV2 to TRBJ1-5; D call uncertain. Trimming stripped 5 bases from V and 0 bases from J, with 11 bases between. Germline V lookup: CDR1 SNHLY, CDR2 FYNNEI. CDR3 size: 15 residues. CDR3 nucleotides: TGTGCCAGCAGTTTATTACAGCATAGCAATCAGCCCCAGCATTTT. Translation gives CASSLLQHSNQPQHF.

The gene calls are TRBV6-5 and TRBJ2-7, with TRBD1 matching over 10 bases. With 6 bases clipped from V and 2 bases from J, the junction kept 7 bases outside the gene matches. CDR1 is MNHEY and CDR2 is SVGAGI in the germline V gene. The CDR3 runs 15 residues. The CDR3 bases are TGTGCCAGCAGGGCCAGCGGGACAGGGGCCTACGAGCAGTACTTC. It yields the protein CASRASGTGAYEQYF.